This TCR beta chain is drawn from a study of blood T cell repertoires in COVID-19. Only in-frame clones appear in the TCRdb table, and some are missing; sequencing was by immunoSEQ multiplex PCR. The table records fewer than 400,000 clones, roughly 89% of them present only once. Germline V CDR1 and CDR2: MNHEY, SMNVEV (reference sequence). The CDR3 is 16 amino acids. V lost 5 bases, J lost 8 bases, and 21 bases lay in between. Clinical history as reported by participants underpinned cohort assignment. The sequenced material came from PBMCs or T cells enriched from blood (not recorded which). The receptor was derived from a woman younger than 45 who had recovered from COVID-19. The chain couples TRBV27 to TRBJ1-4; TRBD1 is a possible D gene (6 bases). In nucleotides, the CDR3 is TGTGCCAGCAGTCCACACCCCGCAGGAAGGGGGGAAAAACTGTTTTTT. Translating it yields CASSPHPAGRGEKLFF. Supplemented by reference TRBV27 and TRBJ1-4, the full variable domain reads EAQVTQNPRYLITVTGKKLTVTCSQNMNHEYMSWYRQDPGLGLRQIYYSMNVEVTDKGDVPEGYKVSRKEKRNFPLILESPSPNQTSLYFCASSPHPAGRGEKLFFGSGTQLSVL.